This T cell receptor beta chain was sequenced during a study of cytomegalovirus exposure and HLA in healthy donors. V lost 4 bases and J lost 5; bases outside the gene matches: 5. CDR1 and CDR2 (germline): LNHDA, SQIVND (reference sequence). The CDR3 length is 15 residues. Study-wide results and caveats: Accurate predictions that matched the HLA-A and HLA-B alleles of most subjects were reportedly made from TCR beta sequences.

This clone has more than one count but fewer than ten. The antigen is unknown. The PCR had 60 Vbeta and 13 Jbeta primers. Some clones are missing from TCRdb's copy, which holds only in-frame ones; the method was immunoSEQ multiplex PCR. Among roughly 99,000 clones, around 72% were seen once, and the ten largest hold less than 2%. The gene calls are TRBV19 and TRBJ2-5; 12 bases align to TRBD1. Input material: PBMCs. The source of this sequence is a male donor in good health and CMV-seronegative. The CDR3 spells CASSTGQGAWETQYF. The DNA of the CDR3 is TGTGCCAGTAGTACGGGACAGGGGGCGTGGGAGACCCAGTACTTC.